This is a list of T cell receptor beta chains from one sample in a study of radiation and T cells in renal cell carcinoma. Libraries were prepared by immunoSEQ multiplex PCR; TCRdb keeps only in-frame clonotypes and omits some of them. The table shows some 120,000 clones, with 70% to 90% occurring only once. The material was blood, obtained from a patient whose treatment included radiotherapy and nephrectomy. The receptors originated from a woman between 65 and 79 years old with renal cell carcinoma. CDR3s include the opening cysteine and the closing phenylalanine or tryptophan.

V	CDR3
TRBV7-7	CASSLGSPRGNQPQHF
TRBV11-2	CASSLYRGGTEAFF
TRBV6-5	CASKGTGGKEAFF
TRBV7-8	CASSLRIGVIGYTF
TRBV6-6	CASSYTLTEAFF
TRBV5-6	CASSKDSPKGYTF
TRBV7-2	CASSRDRAELGGELFF
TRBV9	CASSVGQGVSAVTDTQYF
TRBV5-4	CASSPRVQETQYF
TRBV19	CASSIRQGTNTEAFF
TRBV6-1	CASSEQRNSYEQYF
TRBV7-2	CASSPGDFASGNTIYF
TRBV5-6	CASSLTTENYGYTF
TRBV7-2	CASSQESYNEQFF
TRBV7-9	CASSLGGTAYEQYF
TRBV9	CASSVLIATDTQYF
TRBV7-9	CASSLAPGQGTFYEQYF
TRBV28	CASSFARGTQYF
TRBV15	CATSREGRDEQFF
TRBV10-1	CASSAYRGFSDTQYF
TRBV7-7	CASSLEGLGVDSNSNQPQHF
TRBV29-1	CSVESGTSGEQFF
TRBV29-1	CSVETGTDLSYNEQFF
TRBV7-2	CASSLWTGGVETQYF
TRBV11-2	CASSLELAGGPREQYF
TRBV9	CASSVISGTGANVLTF
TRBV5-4	CASSFGEGGTEAFF
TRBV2	CASSELVGYGYTF
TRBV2	CASSLDRGGTEAFF
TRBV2	CQSRQSSGNTIYF
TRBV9	CASSLSGSTDTQYF
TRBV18	CASSPGTVGPDTQYF
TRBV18	CASSLGQTNQPQHF
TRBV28	CASSLGQGVGYTF
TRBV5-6	CASSPGTGELGTEAFF
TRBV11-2	CASSFTGGAFTDTQYF
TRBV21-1	CASSKRQGLNTEAFF
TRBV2	CASKALRGPETQYF
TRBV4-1	CASSQARLAGALGTDTQYF
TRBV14	CASSHSPPKTQYF
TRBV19	CASSGGRGETQYF
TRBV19	CASSLYNEQFF
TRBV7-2	CASSHAHRAGSPLHF
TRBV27	CASSRGTSGSNTGELFF
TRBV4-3	CASSQSYSNQPQHF
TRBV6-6	CASSEQDSSYNEQFF
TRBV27	CASSLVGTSGGAEQFF
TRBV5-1	CATQPGGTGQNTEAFF
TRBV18	CASSPLGQGENSPLHF
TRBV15	CATSRDAGVQPQHF
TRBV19	CASRGQPGELFF
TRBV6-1	CASSEIARQETQYF
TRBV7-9	CASSLVGTATFNQPQHF
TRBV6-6	CASRYTGTENEKLFF
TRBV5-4	CASSPPGETEAFF
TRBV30	CAGNTGELFF
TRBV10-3	CAISATGRIAEAFF